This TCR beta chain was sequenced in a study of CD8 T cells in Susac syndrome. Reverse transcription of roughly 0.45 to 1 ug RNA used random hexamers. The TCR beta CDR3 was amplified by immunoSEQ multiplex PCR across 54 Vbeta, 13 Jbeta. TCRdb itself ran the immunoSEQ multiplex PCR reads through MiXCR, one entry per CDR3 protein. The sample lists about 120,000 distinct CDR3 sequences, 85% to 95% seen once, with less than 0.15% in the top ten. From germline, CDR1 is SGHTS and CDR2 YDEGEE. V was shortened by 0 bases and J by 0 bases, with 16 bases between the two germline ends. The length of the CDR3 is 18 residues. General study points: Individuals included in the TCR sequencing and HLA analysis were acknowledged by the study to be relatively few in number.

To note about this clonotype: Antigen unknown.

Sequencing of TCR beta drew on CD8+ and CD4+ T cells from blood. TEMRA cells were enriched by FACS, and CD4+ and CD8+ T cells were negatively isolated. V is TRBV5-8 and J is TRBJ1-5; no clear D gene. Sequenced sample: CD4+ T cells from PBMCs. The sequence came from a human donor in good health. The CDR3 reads CASSLVGTTENSNQPQHF. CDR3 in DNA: TGTGCCAGCAGCTTGGTAGGTACGACCGAAAATAGCAATCAGCCCCAGCATTTT.